A single sample is the source of the 21 T cell receptor beta chains below, sequenced in a study of cytomegalovirus exposure and HLA in healthy donors. The PCR ran on 60 Vbeta and 13 Jbeta primers. Repertoires were generated with immunoSEQ multiplex PCR, while TCRdb's copy carries only in-frame clones and drops some. The data show approximately 210,000 clones, 80% seen once. Specimen: PBMCs. The source of these receptors is a woman between 40 and 55 years old in good health and CMV-seronegative.

V is TRBV5-1 and J is TRBJ1-1; 10 nucleotides align to TRBD1. The ends lost 4 bases at V and 4 bases at J; junction bases unmatched: 7. Per the germline V gene, CDR1 is SGHRS and CDR2 is YFSETQ. The CDR3 covers 15 residues. The CDR3 reads CASSVGTGVVTEAFF. In DNA, the CDR3 is TGCGCCAGCAGCGTTGGGACAGGGGTTGTCACTGAAGCTTTCTTT.

The chain is built from TRBV7-2 and TRBJ2-1; 11 bases are shared with TRBD2. CDR3 size: 16 residues. Germline-derived CDR1 and CDR2 are SGHTA and FQGNSA. Germline trimming cut 5 bases from V and 4 bases from J; bases unmatched to any gene: 7. The CDR3 nucleotides read TGTGCCAGCAGCCGAACTGGGACTAGCGGTTACAATGAGCAGTTCTTC. The encoded protein is CASSRTGTSGYNEQFF.

V gene TRBV6-1 combines with J gene TRBJ2-2; 7 positions match TRBD1. CDR1 MNHNS and CDR2 SASEGT come from the germline V gene. The junction had 6 bases not matched to a gene; V was cut back by 2 bases and J by 9 bases. The CDR3 runs 14 residues. Written as DNA, the CDR3 is TGTGCCAGCAGTGAAACTCGACAGGGCTGGGAGCTGTTTTTT. The encoded protein is CASSETRQGWELFF.

V usage is TRBV25-1 and J usage is TRBJ2-1; 10 bases are a match to TRBD2. Trimming at V came to 4 bases and at J to 0 bases, leaving 6 bases not matched to a gene. Germline V gene lookup returns CDR1 MGHDK and CDR2 SYGVNS. The CDR3 consists of 17 residues. The CDR3 DNA reads TGTGCCAGCAGTGGGACTAGCGGACCAACCTCCTACAATGAGCAGTTCTTC. Translated, it gives CASSGTSGPTSYNEQFF.

The J gene is TRBJ2-1, the V gene TRBV6-6, with D unresolved. CDR1 and CDR2 (germline): MNHNY, SVGAGI (reference sequence). The germline V and J ends were trimmed by 6 bases and 5 bases, with 5 bases remaining between them. The CDR3 sequence is 11 residues long. CDR3 coding DNA: TGTGCCAGCAGAGAGCACAATGAGCAGTTCTTC. It translates to CASREHNEQFF.

The chain has TRBV7-3 and TRBJ2-1; D possibly corresponds to TRBD1 (5 bases). V was trimmed by 4 bases and J by 3 bases, leaving 16 bases between them. Per the germline V gene, CDR1 is SGHTA and CDR2 is FQGTGA. The CDR3 length is 16 residues. As DNA, the CDR3 is TGTGCCAGCAGCTCTTCCGTAGGGGTCGTCTACAATGAGCAGTTCTTC. It yields the protein CASSSSVGVVYNEQFF.

V and J are TRBV7-9 and TRBJ2-1; possibly TRBD2 for D (6 bases). This CDR3 is built from 16 residues. The ends were cut back, 1 base at V and 6 bases at J, with 16 bases in the middle. CDR1 SEHNR and CDR2 FQNEAQ come from the germline V gene (reference sequence). The CDR3 DNA is TGTGCCAGCAGCTTAGTAGCCGGGGGAGTCCTCAATGAGCAGTTCTTC. This translates into CASSLVAGGVLNEQFF. Looking up the rest from reference TRBV7-9 and TRBJ2-1 gives the full variable domain: DTGVSQNPRHKITKRGQNVTFRCDPISEHNRLYWYRQTLGQGPEFLTYFQNEAQLEKSRLLSDRFSAERPKGSFSTLEIQRTEQGDSAMYLCASSLVAGGVLNEQFFGPGTRLTVL.

The table lists this clone with a count of one. The chain employs TRBV5-1 and TRBJ2-2, with TRBD1 matching over 9 bases. V lost 4 bases, J lost 1 base, and 2 bases stayed unmatched. The CDR3 extends over 15 amino acids. From germline, CDR1 is SGHRS and CDR2 YFSETQ. CDR3 nucleotide sequence: TGCGCCAGCAGCAAGGGACAGGGGAACACCGGGGAGCTGTTTTTT. Protein product: CASSKGQGNTGELFF.

This clone was picked up a small number of times. The rearrangement links TRBV18 to TRBJ1-1; 7 bases map to TRBD1. With 3 bases clipped from V and 1 base from J, the junction kept 11 bases outside the gene matches. The CDR3 sequence is 17 residues long. From germline, CDR1 is KGHSH and CDR2 LQKENI. This chain's CDR3 is CASSPAVPGQTNTEAFF. The CDR3 region has the DNA TGTGCCAGCTCACCGGCGGTTCCGGGACAGACGAACACTGAAGCTTTCTTT.

The V call is TRBV10-3, the J call TRBJ1-1; 9 nucleotides align to TRBD1. Germline V gene sequence: CDR1 ENHRY, CDR2 SYGVKD. V lost 0 bases and J lost 2; bases outside the gene matches: 1. The length of the CDR3 is 15 residues. The CDR3 is CAISESDRGNTEAFF. The CDR3 DNA is TGTGCCATCAGTGAGTCGGACAGGGGCAACACTGAAGCTTTCTTT.

V usage is TRBV25-1 and J usage is TRBJ1-4, with 7 bases that match TRBD1. CDR3 length: 18 amino acids. Germline V gene sequence: CDR1 MGHDK, CDR2 SYGVNS. The ends lost 0 bases at V and 2 bases at J; junction bases unmatched: 9. The CDR3 loop reads CASSEYPQGLATNEKLFF. The CDR3 DNA reads TGTGCCAGCAGTGAATATCCACAGGGGCTAGCTACTAATGAAAAACTGTTTTTT.

The V call is TRBV5-1, the J call TRBJ1-2; no reliable D call. Deletions cut 0 bases from V and 6 bases from J, with 9 bases between. CDR1 and CDR2 from the germline V gene are SGHRS and YFSETQ. The CDR3 extends over 13 amino acids. CDR3 nucleotide sequence: TGCGCCAGCAGCTTGGTATCCGGGAATGGCTACACCTTC. It codes for CASSLVSGNGYTF.

The chain links TRBV7-9 to TRBJ2-7; D possibly corresponds to TRBD2 (6 bases). This CDR3 region has 18 residues. The germline V and J ends were trimmed by 5 bases and 3 bases, with 26 bases remaining between them. Germline V gives CDR1 SEHNR, CDR2 FQNEAQ (reference sequence). CDR3 nucleotide sequence: TGTGCCAGCAGCGGTGGGGGAGGAGCCCAAACCGGATACTACGAGCAGTACGTC. Translation gives CASSGGGGAQTGYYEQYV.

The rearrangement links TRBV7-9 to TRBJ2-1; TRBD2 aligns across 8 bases. This CDR3 is built from 17 residues. The germline V gene has CDR1 SEHNR and CDR2 FQNEAQ (reference sequence). V was clipped by 5 bases and J by 4 bases; unmatched bases: 13. CDR3 in amino acids: CASSHLDAGGPYNEQFF. The CDR3 DNA reads as TGTGCCAGCAGCCACCTCGACGCGGGAGGCCCTTACAATGAGCAGTTCTTC.

The rearrangement joins TRBV5-1 to TRBJ2-5, with 15 bases lining up with TRBD2. V lost 4 bases, J lost 5 bases, and 12 bases stayed unmatched. The CDR3 has 18 amino acids. Looked up from germline, CDR1 is SGHRS and CDR2 is YFSETQ. CDR3: CASSPGTSGRSGRETQYF. The CDR3 bases are TGCGCCAGCAGCCCAGGGACTAGCGGGAGGAGTGGTCGGGAGACCCAGTACTTC.

The chain uses TRBV2 and TRBJ2-7; 9 bases match TRBD1. Germline assignment: CDR1 SNHLY and CDR2 FYNNEI. The CDR3 has 14 amino acids. Trimming at V came to 5 bases and at J to 7 bases, leaving 9 bases not matched to a gene. This CDR3 reads CASSPDRGVWEQYF. CDR3 coding DNA: TGTGCCAGCAGTCCGGACAGGGGCGTCTGGGAGCAGTACTTC.

The CDR3 reads CASSSTGVRYEQYF. DNA of the CDR3: TGTGCCAGCAGTTCGACAGGGGTTAGGTACGAGCAGTACTTC. The rearrangement uses TRBV27 and TRBJ2-7; 8 positions agree with TRBD1. The CDR3 runs 14 residues. Germline CDR1 is MNHEY and CDR2 is SMNVEV (reference sequence). The V gene end was trimmed by 4 bases and the J gene end by 4 bases; junction bases not matched to a gene: 6.

The chain links TRBV7-9 to TRBJ2-3; no clear D gene. Trimming cost V 7 bases and J 2 bases, with 13 bases left between them. The CDR3 loop spans 14 amino acids. Per the germline V gene, CDR1 is SEHNR and CDR2 is FQNEAQ (reference sequence). The CDR3 coding sequence is TGTGCCAGCAACAGTGGGCCCGCCACAGATACGCAGTATTTT. Translating it yields CASNSGPATDTQYF. The complete variable domain, with remaining parts taken from reference TRBV7-9 and TRBJ2-3, reads DTGVSQNPRHKITKRGQNVTFRCDPISEHNRLYWYRQTLGQGPEFLTYFQNEAQLEKSRLLSDRFSAERPKGSFSTLEIQRTEQGDSAMYLCASNSGPATDTQYFGPGTRLTVL.

The chain uses TRBV19 and TRBJ2-6, with unresolved D. V was cut by 3 bases and J by 4 bases, with 10 bases left in between. Germline values: CDR1 LNHDA, CDR2 SQIVND (reference sequence). This CDR3 region has 15 residues. CDR3: CASSIPRSGANVLTF. The CDR3 nucleotides are TGTGCCAGTAGTATCCCGAGGTCCGGGGCCAACGTCCTGACTTTC.

CDR3 nucleotides: TGTGCCAGCAGTTACTCGATGGGCAGGAACTATGGCTACACCTTC. This codes for CASSYSMGRNYGYTF. The chain combines TRBV6-5 with TRBJ1-2; no reliable D call. This CDR3 has 15 amino acids. The germline V and J ends were trimmed by 0 bases and 2 bases, with 10 bases remaining between them. In germline, CDR1 is MNHEY, CDR2 SVGAGI.

The chain combines TRBV7-9 with TRBJ1-1; D call uncertain. CDR1 and CDR2 from the germline V gene are SEHNR and FQNEAQ (reference sequence). V shed 5 bases and J shed 4 bases, with 5 bases lying between them. The CDR3 is made up of 11 amino acids. CDR3 in DNA: TGTGCCAGCAGCCGGGGCACTGAAGCTTTCTTT. This codes for CASSRGTEAFF.